Listed below are T cell receptor beta chains from one sample, sequenced in a study of T-cell memory formation after mild COVID-19. TCRdb re-derived calls from the 5' RACE reads in MiXCR, one entry per CDR3 protein. The sample consists of approximately 300,000 distinct CDR3 sequences, about 15% of them appearing once. What was sequenced was PBMCs or a T cell subset sorted from them (not recorded which). The receptors were sampled from a man aged 18 to 29 who had mild COVID-19 (a few samples of this study predate the infection). Cell type and time point are not known. CDR3s include the opening cysteine and the closing phenylalanine or tryptophan. The order of the fields is V gene, clone size, CDR3 protein. Clone size is stated in some rows and not others, as once, few, many or a class when expanded.

TRBV20-1 - CSAGNRNTEAFF
TRBV27 many CASSFPGGTGELFF
TRBV11-3 - CASSPPGPPPQEQFF
TRBV7-2 - CASCHEGRSTDTQYF
TRBV5-5 few CASSLEWSGELFF
TRBV7-9 - CASSLDLYGYTF
TRBV7-9 - CASSLEYSPLHF
TRBV5-6 few CASSLDRDTGSPLHF
TRBV7-9 once CASSLVGGYNEQFF
TRBV7-8 - CASSSGTGNNSPLHF